This T cell receptor beta chain was observed in a study of graft-versus-host responses after intestinal transplantation. TCRdb keeps only in-frame clones here, not all; method: immunoSEQ multiplex PCR. Of some 40,000 clones in the sample, around 90% were seen once. Concerning this clone itself: Its antigen is still unknown.

Findings and caveats of the study: In patients with graft-donor T cell macrochimerism, allograft graft-versus-host to host-versus-graft clonal ratios were high. GvH clones detected in recipient marrow included some appearing first in ileum or blood. Peak GvH clone levels in circulation were associated with early post-transplant HvG declines.

The sequence came from a human patient who received an intestinal transplant, so some T cells may come from the graft donor. The sample consisted of PBMCs, taken 524 days after transplant.

The CDR3 DNA reads TGTGCCAGCAGGAGACAGACCTCGATCTATGGCTACACCTTC. It specifies CASRRQTSIYGYTF. V and J are TRBV28 and TRBJ1-2; weak D call: TRBD1 (5 bases). The CDR3 runs to 14 residues. Trimming removed 6 bases at V and 4 bases at J, with 15 bases between. CDR1 and CDR2 from the germline V gene are MDHEN and SYDVKM.